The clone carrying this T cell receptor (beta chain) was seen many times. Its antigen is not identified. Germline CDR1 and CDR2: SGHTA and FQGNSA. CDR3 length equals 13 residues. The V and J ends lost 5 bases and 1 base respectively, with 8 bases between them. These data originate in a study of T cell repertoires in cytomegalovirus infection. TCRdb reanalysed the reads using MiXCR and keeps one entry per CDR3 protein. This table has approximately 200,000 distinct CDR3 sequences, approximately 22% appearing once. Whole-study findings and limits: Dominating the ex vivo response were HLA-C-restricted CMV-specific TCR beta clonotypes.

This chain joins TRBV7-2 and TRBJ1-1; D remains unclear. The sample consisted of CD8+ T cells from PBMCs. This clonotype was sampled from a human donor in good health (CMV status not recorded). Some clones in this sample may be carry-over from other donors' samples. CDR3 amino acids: CASSPITNTEAFF. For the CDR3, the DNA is TGTGCCAGCAGCCCAATAACGAACACTGAAGCTTTCTTT.